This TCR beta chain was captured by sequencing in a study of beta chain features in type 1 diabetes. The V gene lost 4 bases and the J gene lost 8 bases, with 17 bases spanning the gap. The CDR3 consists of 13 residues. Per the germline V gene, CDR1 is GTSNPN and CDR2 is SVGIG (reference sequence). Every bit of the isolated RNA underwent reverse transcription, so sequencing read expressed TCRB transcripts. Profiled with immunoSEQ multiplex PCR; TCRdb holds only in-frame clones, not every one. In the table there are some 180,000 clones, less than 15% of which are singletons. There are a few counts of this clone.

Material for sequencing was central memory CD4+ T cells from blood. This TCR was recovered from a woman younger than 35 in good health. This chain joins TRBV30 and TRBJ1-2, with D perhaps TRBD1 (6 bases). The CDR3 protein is CAWTEDRWGGYTF. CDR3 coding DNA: TGTGCCTGGACTGAGGACAGATGGGGGGGCTACACCTTC.